Each of the 31 T cell receptor beta chains below was sequenced from the same sample in a study of blood T cell repertoires in COVID-19. Libraries were prepared by immunoSEQ multiplex PCR; TCRdb keeps only in-frame clonotypes and omits some of them. This table has 150,000 to 250,000 clones, around 79% appearing once. Sequenced: peripheral blood. These receptors all come from a woman aged 35 to 49 with COVID-19, enrolled during active disease.

This clone has a single count. The chain couples TRBV7-9 to TRBJ2-7; 8 bases fit TRBD2. This CDR3 has 16 amino acids. The trim removed 3 bases at V and 7 bases at J, leaving 14 bases unmatched. From germline, CDR1 is SEHNR and CDR2 FQNEAQ (reference sequence). In DNA form, the CDR3 reads TGTGCCAGCAGCTTGACTCGGAGCGGGGGAGAACAAGAGCAGTACTTC. Its translation: CASSLTRSGGEQEQYF.

This clone showed up just once. The genes are TRBV7-2 and TRBJ2-5; perhaps TRBD2 as D (5 bases). CDR1 is SGHTA, CDR2 FQGNSA, per germline. This CDR3 is built from 18 residues. Trimming removed 7 bases from V and 6 bases from J, with 30 bases in between. Written as DNA, the CDR3 is TGTGCCAGCACCCTAATTCGGGGTAAGTGGGCTAATTCGAAGACCCAGTACTTC. As protein: CASTLIRGKWANSKTQYF.

The genes are TRBV3-1 (or the pseudogene TRBV3-2) and TRBJ2-2; 10 bases fit TRBD2. CDR1 and CDR2 (germline): LGHDT, YNNKEL (reference sequence). The CDR3 is 19 residues long. The ends lost 3 bases at V and 7 bases at J; junction bases unmatched: 17. CDR3 in amino acids: CASSQPGIAGGRRSGELFF. The CDR3 coding sequence is TGTGCCAGCAGCCAGCCCGGGATAGCGGGGGGTCGGAGGAGCGGGGAGCTGTTTTTT.

V usage is TRBV4-3 and J usage is TRBJ2-5, with no clear D. This CDR3 is 16 amino acids long. Germline V CDR1 and CDR2: LGHNA, YSLEER. V lost 0 bases to trimming and J lost 1 base, with 12 bases between them. Here the CDR3 DNA reads TGCGCCAGCAGCCAAGATCGAGCCCCCCGCCAAGAGACCCAGTACTTC. It yields the protein CASSQDRAPRQETQYF.

This chain joins TRBV9 and TRBJ1-1; no firm D call. Germline CDR1 is SGDLS and CDR2 is YYNGEE. The CDR3 is made up of 15 amino acids. With 1 base removed from V and 1 base from J, the gap between germline ends came to 11 bases. For the CDR3, the DNA is TGTGCCAGCAGCGTACGGCCACTATCGAACACTGAAGCTTTCTTT. As protein: CASSVRPLSNTEAFF.

The V call is TRBV6-5, the J call TRBJ1-1; D possibly corresponds to TRBD1 (5 bases). CDR1 MNHEY and CDR2 SVGAGI come from the germline V gene. The CDR3 is 15 amino acids. V was clipped by 0 bases and J by 7 bases, with 15 bases between them. In DNA form, the CDR3 reads TGTGCCAGCAGTTACTCGTCGGGGGTTTGGAGTGAAGCTTTCTTT. It codes for CASSYSSGVWSEAFF.

The rearrangement joins TRBV5-8 to TRBJ1-5; the D gene is possibly TRBD1 (6 bases). The CDR3 has 12 amino acids. CDR1 is SGHTS and CDR2 is YDEGEE in the germline V gene. V was trimmed by 6 bases and J by 9 bases, leaving 13 bases between them. CDR3: CASTYSRGPQHF. The CDR3 DNA reads TGTGCCAGCACCTACTCCAGGGGGCCCCAGCATTTT.

A few counts support this clone. The chain joins TRBV5-4 to TRBJ1-3; TRBD1 aligns across 8 bases. There are 16 residues in the CDR3. Losses at the gene ends were 4 bases for V and 2 bases for J; bases not matched to a gene: 8. Germline CDR1 reads SGHNT; CDR2 reads YYREEE (reference sequence). This CDR3 is CASSINRGATGNTIYF. The CDR3 nucleotides are TGTGCCAGCAGCATAAACAGGGGGGCGACTGGAAACACCATATATTTT.

This rearrangement joins TRBV6-5 to TRBJ2-4; no firm D call. Germline CDR1 is MNHEY and CDR2 is SVGAGI. The CDR3 has 13 residues. V was clipped by 7 bases and J by 1 base, with 8 bases between them. The chain's CDR3 is CASTGPAKNIQYF. CDR3 DNA: TGTGCCAGCACTGGGCCCGCCAAAAACATTCAGTACTTC.

In this sample, this clone turned up once. The chain is built from TRBV6-5 and TRBJ2-1; 8 nucleotides agree with TRBD2. The CDR3 loop spans 15 amino acids. The junction had 10 bases not matched to a gene; V was cut back by 6 bases and J by 6 bases. The germline CDR1 and CDR2 sequences are MNHEY and SVGAGI. CDR3 protein: CASSYSGERGNEQFF. CDR3 DNA sequence: TGTGCCAGCAGCTATAGCGGGGAGAGAGGCAATGAGCAGTTCTTC.

The gene calls are TRBV18 and TRBJ1-6; TRBD1 matches at 7 bases. Germline V gene lookup returns CDR1 KGHSH and CDR2 LQKENI. This CDR3 contains 16 residues. With V trimmed by 1 base and J by 4 bases, 4 bases remained unmatched. CDR3 amino acids: CASSPRTGQYNSPLHF. The CDR3, as DNA: TGTGCCAGCTCACCACGGACGGGACAGTATAATTCACCCCTCCACTTT.

The gene calls are TRBV5-6 and TRBJ1-1, with D perhaps matching TRBD1 (5 bases). The CDR3 length is 13 residues. Germline values: CDR1 SGHDT, CDR2 YYEEEE. V lost 7 bases and J 6 bases, leaving 16 bases between the germline ends. CDR3: CASFKGVTAEAFF. The CDR3, as DNA: TGTGCCAGCTTTAAAGGGGTGACCGCTGAAGCTTTCTTT.

The chain links TRBV6-5 to TRBJ1-5; D possibly corresponds to TRBD1 (6 bases). The CDR3 covers 13 residues. Germline V gives CDR1 MNHEY, CDR2 SVGAGI. The V gene lost 6 bases and the J gene lost 4 bases, with 10 bases spanning the gap. The CDR3, as DNA: TGTGCCAGCAGCGGACAGCAGAATCAGCCCCAGCATTTT. It yields the protein CASSGQQNQPQHF.

The V gene is TRBV2, the J gene TRBJ2-7, with 9 bases identical to TRBD1. The ends lost 6 bases at V and 2 bases at J; junction bases unmatched: 8. Germline CDR1 reads SNHLY; CDR2 reads FYNNEI. This CDR3 region has 15 residues. As DNA, the CDR3 is TGTGCCAGCAGGGGACAGGGAGCCATAACCTACGAGCAGTACTTC. This translates into CASRGQGAITYEQYF.

V gene TRBV5-5 combines with J gene TRBJ2-7; a possible D gene is TRBD1 (5 bases). CDR1 is SGHKS and CDR2 is YYEKEE in the germline V gene (reference sequence). This CDR3 has 14 residues. Trimming stripped 2 bases from V and 5 bases from J, with 14 bases between. CDR3 coding DNA: TGTGCCAGCAGCTTAGATCAGGGTAAAAACGAGCAGTACTTC. Protein product: CASSLDQGKNEQYF.

This clone was seen just once. This chain links TRBV18 with TRBJ1-1; D not resolved. The CDR3 has 13 residues. V was cut by 0 bases and J by 5 bases, with 7 bases left in between. CDR1 is KGHSH and CDR2 is LQKENI in the germline V gene. As DNA, the CDR3 is TGTGCCAGCTCACCACCCGGGTGGACTGAAGCTTTCTTT. Encoded protein: CASSPPGWTEAFF. Combining the CDR3 with reference TRBV18 and TRBJ1-1 gives the whole variable domain NAGVMQNPRHLVRRRGQEARLRCSPMKGHSHVYWYRQLPEEGLKFMVYLQKENIIDESGMPKERFSAEFPKEGPSILRIQQVVRGDSAAYFCASSPPGWTEAFFGQGTRLTVV.

This clone was picked up one time. The chain is built from TRBV6-5 and TRBJ2-5; 7 bases align to TRBD2. This CDR3 is 14 amino acids long. V dropped 5 bases and J dropped 5; count of bases not matched to a gene: 8. The germline CDR1 and CDR2 sequences are MNHEY and SVGAGI. The CDR3 bases are TGTGCCAGCAGTCCGGGACTACCGAGTGAGACCCAGTACTTC. It specifies CASSPGLPSETQYF.

Notes on this clone: Other DNA sequences in this sample translate to the same CDR3. This chain joins TRBV9 and TRBJ2-5, with a possible D match to TRBD2 (5 bases). The germline gives CDR1 SGDLS, CDR2 YYNGEE. The V and J ends lost 7 bases and 4 bases respectively, with 8 bases between them. This CDR3 contains 11 residues. CDR3 sequence: CASSRGETQYF. CDR3 bases: TGTGCCAGCTCTCGGGGAGAGACCCAGTACTTC.

The V and J genes are TRBV27 and TRBJ2-7, with 7 bases that match TRBD2. Trimming took 7 bases from V and 10 from J; bases not matched to a gene: 7. CDR1 and CDR2 (germline): MNHEY, SMNVEV (reference sequence). The CDR3 is 11 amino acids. DNA of the CDR3: TGTGCCAGCAAACTGGCGGGAGAACAGTACTTC. Its protein product is CASKLAGEQYF.

J is TRBJ2-5 and V is TRBV28, with D possibly matching TRBD2 (6 bases). The length of the CDR3 is 14 residues. V dropped 7 bases and J dropped 1 base, with 13 bases sitting between them. In germline, CDR1 is MDHEN, CDR2 SYDVKM. The CDR3 loop reads CASTLEGTQETQYF. The CDR3 bases are TGTGCCAGCACCCTGGAGGGAACCCAAGAGACCCAGTACTTC.

DNA for the CDR3: TGTGCCAGCAGCCAAGAAGGGACAGGGGCTTCCTACGAGCAGTACTTC. Its protein product is CASSQEGTGASYEQYF. The chain carries TRBV3-1 (or the pseudogene TRBV3-2) and TRBJ2-7; TRBD1 agrees at 10 bases. Germline V gene lookup returns CDR1 LGHDT and CDR2 YNNKEL (reference sequence). The CDR3 covers 16 residues. J was trimmed by 1 base and V by 0 bases; bases with no gene match: 3.

This sequence joins TRBV10-3 and TRBJ2-2; D unclear. This CDR3 region has 15 residues. Deletions cut 6 bases from V and 0 bases from J, with 11 bases between. Germline CDR1 and CDR2: ENHRY and SYGVKD. CDR3 loop: CAISTESTNTGELFF. DNA of the CDR3: TGTGCCATCAGCACGGAGTCCACGAACACCGGGGAGCTGTTTTTT.

This clone was detected once. CDR3 region: CASSHRQGNYEQYF. The CDR3, as DNA: TGCGCCAGCAGCCACCGACAGGGAAATTACGAGCAGTACTTC. The rearrangement joins TRBV4-1 to TRBJ2-7; 7 positions match TRBD1. Germline V gene sequence: CDR1 MGHRA, CDR2 YSYEKL. With 3 bases clipped from V and 4 bases from J, the junction kept 6 bases outside the gene matches. This CDR3 region has 14 residues.

This chain connects TRBV19 to TRBJ2-7; 14 nucleotides agree with TRBD2. The CDR3 is 16 residues long. Germline V gene data show CDR1 as LNHDA and CDR2 as SQIVND (reference sequence). V lost 5 bases, J lost 5 bases, and 8 bases stayed unmatched. CDR3 loop: CASSAPGLAGEDEQYF. CDR3 DNA sequence: TGTGCCAGTAGTGCCCCGGGACTAGCGGGAGAAGACGAGCAGTACTTC.

The chain combines TRBV18 with TRBJ1-5; 8 bases match TRBD1. Germline V gene sequence: CDR1 KGHSH, CDR2 LQKENI. The CDR3 length is 17 residues. V gave up 1 base and J gave up 0 bases; unmatched junction bases: 5. DNA of the CDR3: TGTGCCAGCTCACCACGGGGACAGGTATATAGCAATCAGCCCCAGCATTTT. Protein product: CASSPRGQVYSNQPQHF.

This sequence joins TRBV10-3 and TRBJ2-2; TRBD1 matches at 7 bases. V gave up 0 bases and J gave up 6 bases; unmatched junction bases: 4. Germline loops: CDR1 ENHRY, CDR2 SYGVKD. CDR3 length: 15 amino acids. CDR3 region: CAISESGQYAGELFF. CDR3 in DNA: TGTGCCATCAGTGAGTCGGGACAGTACGCCGGGGAGCTGTTTTTT.

The chain combines TRBV28 with TRBJ1-2; a possible D gene is TRBD1 (6 bases). CDR3 size: 15 residues. V was cut by 6 bases and J by 4 bases, with 18 bases left in between. Germline values: CDR1 MDHEN, CDR2 SYDVKM. The CDR3 loop is CASSPTDRRSYGYTF. DNA of the CDR3: TGTGCCAGCAGCCCTACAGACAGGCGAAGCTATGGCTACACCTTC.

CDR3: CASSDRGFDEQYF. DNA for the CDR3: TGTGCCAGCAGTGACAGGGGCTTTGACGAGCAGTACTTC. V usage is TRBV6-1 and J usage is TRBJ2-7, with D perhaps matching TRBD1 (6 bases). The V and J ends lost 3 bases and 5 bases respectively, with 11 bases between them. In germline, CDR1 is MNHNS, CDR2 SASEGT. This CDR3 region has 13 residues.

The V and J genes are TRBV6-6 and TRBJ2-3, with TRBD2 matching 9 bases. The germline gives CDR1 MNHNY, CDR2 SVGAGI (reference sequence). The CDR3 runs 15 residues. The J segment lost 4 bases and the V segment lost 6 bases, leaving 8 bases of the junction unmatched. The CDR3 sequence is CASSPGTSLADTQYF. Written as DNA, the CDR3 is TGTGCCAGCAGCCCCGGGACTAGCCTGGCAGATACGCAGTATTTT.

The chain is built from TRBV29-1 and TRBJ1-4; no firm D call. The CDR3 extends over 14 amino acids. CDR1 SQVTM and CDR2 ANQGSEA come from the germline V gene. Trimming stripped 5 bases from V and 7 bases from J, with 17 bases between. The CDR3 loop is CSVSVRGQSEKLFF. The CDR3 DNA sequence: TGCAGCGTTAGTGTTCGCGGTCAGAGTGAAAAACTGTTTTTT.

This chain uses TRBV5-4 with TRBJ1-2, with D possibly matching TRBD1 (5 bases). Germline-derived CDR1 and CDR2 are SGHNT and YYREEE (reference sequence). Between the trimmed V and J ends, which lost 5 bases and 1 base, there was a span of 21 bases. The CDR3 is 17 residues long. The CDR3 is CASRRVGQGNRNYGYTF. In DNA form, the CDR3 reads TGTGCCAGCAGAAGGGTGGGGCAGGGAAACCGTAACTATGGCTACACCTTC.